One and the same sample provided the 22 T cell receptor beta chains below, sequenced in a study of T cell responses to AZD1222 COVID-19 vaccine. Method: immunoSEQ multiplex PCR; TCRdb's copy keeps in-frame clones and lacks some. The data show 45,000 to 55,000 clones, around 85% seen once. Sequenced here: peripheral blood, sampled on day 0 of MenACWY control vaccination. The receptors were gathered from an adult in good health.

The chain uses TRBV5-1 and TRBJ2-5; weak D call: TRBD1 (5 bases). Per the germline V gene, CDR1 is SGHRS and CDR2 is YFSETQ. The CDR3 is 14 amino acids. V was trimmed by 4 bases and J by 4 bases, leaving 14 bases between them. This CDR3 is CASSPAWQGETQYF. DNA of the CDR3: TGCGCCAGCAGCCCGGCGTGGCAGGGAGAGACCCAGTACTTC.

The CDR3 sequence is CASREIRSRGRSYNEQFF. The CDR3 DNA is TGTGCCAGCCGCGAAATTCGATCGAGGGGGCGCTCCTACAATGAGCAGTTCTTC. The J gene is TRBJ2-1, the V gene TRBV11-2, with 7 bases lining up with TRBD1. There are 18 residues in the CDR3. V lost 8 bases, J lost 0 bases, and 16 bases stayed unmatched. Germline CDR1 and CDR2: SGHAT and FQNNGV. The full variable domain, rest sourced from reference TRBV11-2 and TRBJ2-1, is EAGVAQSPRYKIIEKRQSVAFWCNPISGHATLYWYQQILGQGPKLLIQFQNNGVVDDSQLPKDRFSAERLKGVDSTLKIQPAKLEDSAVYLCASREIRSRGRSYNEQFFGPGTRLTVL.

The rearrangement joins TRBV19 to TRBJ2-5; D remains unclear. The CDR3 runs to 13 residues. V was clipped by 10 bases and J by 4 bases, with 16 bases between them. Germline CDR1 and CDR2: LNHDA and SQIVND (reference sequence). The CDR3 nucleotides are TGTGCCACCTCAGTCTGGGGTCGAGAGACCCAGTACTTC. Protein product: CATSVWGRETQYF.

This clone has only one observation. The genes are TRBV5-5 and TRBJ1-1; no firm D call. Germline lookup yields CDR1 SGHKS and CDR2 YYEKEE (reference sequence). There are 13 residues in the CDR3. Between the trimmed V and J ends, which lost 1 base and 1 base, there was a span of 5 bases. DNA for the CDR3: TGTGCCAGCAGCTTGTTGGGGAACACTGAAGCTTTCTTT. Its translation: CASSLLGNTEAFF.

This rearrangement joins TRBV2 to TRBJ1-5, with D possibly matching TRBD1 (5 bases). V was clipped by 5 bases and J by 0 bases, with 8 bases between them. Germline CDR1 and CDR2: SNHLY and FYNNEI. The length of the CDR3 is 14 residues. CDR3 residues: CASSIGGSNQPQHF. The CDR3 DNA follows: TGTGCCAGCAGTATCGGGGGTAGCAATCAGCCCCAGCATTTT. The full variable domain, rest sourced from reference TRBV2 and TRBJ1-5, is EPEVTQTPSHQVTQMGQEVILRCVPISNHLYFYWYRQILGQKVEFLVSFYNNEISEKSEIFDDQFSVERPDGSNFTLKIRSTKLEDSAMYFCASSIGGSNQPQHFGDGTRLSIL.

Comment on this clone: A read error may account for a junction end that differs from germline. This chain links TRBV19 with TRBJ2-4; a weak D match, TRBD1 (7 bases). Germline-derived CDR1 and CDR2 are LNHDA and SQIVND (reference sequence). This CDR3 has 14 amino acids. The CDR3 DNA sequence: TGTGCCAGTAGTATACAGGTCCAGGGGGGCGTTATGGCCTTC. Protein: CASSIQVQGGVMAF.

In its sample, this clone was seen a few times. V and J are TRBV5-6 and TRBJ2-1; TRBD2 aligns across 10 bases. The CDR3 is 16 residues long. After removal of 0 bases from V and 10 bases from J, the junction contained 10 bases not matched to a gene. CDR1 is SGHDT, CDR2 YYEEEE, per germline. The CDR3 protein is CASSLVSSSGRGEQFF. CDR3 nucleotide sequence: TGTGCCAGCAGCTTGGTTAGTTCTAGCGGGAGAGGCGAGCAGTTCTTC.

This sequence joins TRBV6-5 and TRBJ2-5; D uncertain. The CDR3 sequence is 14 residues long. V lost 7 bases to trimming and J lost 5 bases, with 17 bases between them. Germline V gives CDR1 MNHEY, CDR2 SVGAGI. The CDR3 spells CASTVTPWAETQYF. CDR3 nucleotides: TGTGCCAGCACCGTTACCCCGTGGGCGGAGACCCAGTACTTC.

The genes are TRBV28 and TRBJ1-1, with TRBD1 matching over 7 bases. CDR3 length equals 14 residues. V lost 6 bases to trimming and J lost 1 base; unmatched junction nucleotides: 5. CDR1 is MDHEN and CDR2 is SYDVKM in the germline V gene. In DNA, the CDR3 is TGTGCCAGCAGGGTCCAGGGGGGGAACACTGAAGCTTTCTTT. Translated, it gives CASRVQGGNTEAFF.

The chain couples TRBV18 to TRBJ1-2; D perhaps matches TRBD1 (5 bases). The V end was cut by 2 bases, the J end by 0 bases, with 16 bases between. Germline V gene data show CDR1 as KGHSH and CDR2 as LQKENI. This CDR3 spans 17 amino acids. Written as DNA, the CDR3 is TGTGCCAGCTCACCATTCATGGGGCGCGAGGCTAACTATGGCTACACCTTC. Translated, it gives CASSPFMGREANYGYTF.

The rearrangement uses TRBV3-1 (or the pseudogene TRBV3-2) and TRBJ1-1; no firm D call. The V end lost 7 bases, the J end lost 0 bases, and 12 bases lay between the germline ends. CDR1 is LGHDT, CDR2 YNNKEL, per germline (reference sequence). This CDR3 comprises 14 residues. The CDR3 nucleotides read TGTGCCAGCACCGCTAATCTCTTGAACACTGAAGCTTTCTTT. This sequence encodes CASTANLLNTEAFF.

A few counts support this clone. V gene TRBV19 combines with J gene TRBJ1-2; TRBD1 aligns across 7 bases. The germline CDR1 and CDR2 sequences are LNHDA and SQIVND (reference sequence). Trimming at V came to 5 bases and at J to 0 bases, leaving 6 bases not matched to a gene. This CDR3 has 15 amino acids. The CDR3 DNA reads TGTGCCAGTAGTGATTGGACAGGATCTAACTATGGCTACACCTTC. This sequence encodes CASSDWTGSNYGYTF.

This clone has more than one count but fewer than ten. This chain uses TRBV14 with TRBJ2-3; D ambiguous. V lost 5 bases and J 4 bases, leaving 10 bases between the germline ends. The V gene's germline CDR1 is SGHDN and CDR2 FVKESK. The CDR3 runs 13 residues. The CDR3 sequence: CASSVGDPDTQYF. The CDR3 DNA sequence: TGTGCCAGCAGCGTTGGAGACCCAGATACGCAGTATTTT.

The chain recombines TRBV10-3 with TRBJ2-1; no definite D call. V lost 10 bases and J lost 6, with 13 bases in between. CDR1 is ENHRY and CDR2 is SYGVKD in the germline V gene. The CDR3 extends over 12 amino acids. DNA for the CDR3: TGTGCCACCGGTGGTGGGTTCAATGAGCAGTTCTTC. Its protein product is CATGGGFNEQFF.

This clone occurred once. The gene calls are TRBV18 and TRBJ1-1; D is perhaps TRBD1 (5 bases). Germline V gene sequence: CDR1 KGHSH, CDR2 LQKENI. The CDR3 is 12 amino acids. V lost 10 bases and J 6 bases, leaving 15 bases between the germline ends. The CDR3: CATWSVGAEAFF. The DNA for the CDR3 is TGTGCCACGTGGTCGGTAGGGGCTGAAGCTTTCTTT. Filled out from reference TRBV18 and TRBJ1-1, the complete variable domain reads NAGVMQNPRHLVRRRGQEARLRCSPMKGHSHVYWYRQLPEEGLKFMVYLQKENIIDESGMPKERFSAEFPKEGPSILRIQQVVRGDSAAYFCATWSVGAEAFFGQGTRLTVV.

This chain links TRBV11-2 with TRBJ2-1; unclear D gene. The CDR3 loop spans 13 amino acids. CDR1 is SGHAT and CDR2 is FQNNGV in the germline V gene. V was shortened by 5 bases and J by 6 bases, with 11 bases between the two germline ends. The CDR3 sequence is CASSAIWSNEQFF. The CDR3 DNA sequence: TGTGCCAGCAGCGCTATATGGAGCAATGAGCAGTTCTTC. The full variable domain, with the rest looked up from reference TRBV11-2 and TRBJ2-1, is EAGVAQSPRYKIIEKRQSVAFWCNPISGHATLYWYQQILGQGPKLLIQFQNNGVVDDSQLPKDRFSAERLKGVDSTLKIQPAKLEDSAVYLCASSAIWSNEQFFGPGTRLTVL.

This rearrangement joins TRBV6-6 to TRBJ2-5; the D gene is possibly TRBD2 (6 bases). CDR1 is MNHNY and CDR2 is SVGAGI in the germline V gene (reference sequence). The V end lost 10 bases, the J end lost 0 bases, and 12 bases lay between the germline ends. The CDR3 has 13 residues. This chain's CDR3 is CATRDSHQETQYF. As DNA, the CDR3 is TGTGCCACCAGGGACTCCCACCAAGAGACCCAGTACTTC.

This clone has a handful of counts. J is TRBJ2-1 and V is TRBV3-1 (or the pseudogene TRBV3-2); D is perhaps TRBD1 (5 bases). The CDR3 is 11 residues long. Germline V gene data show CDR1 as LGHDT and CDR2 as YNNKEL (reference sequence). With 6 bases removed from V and 11 bases from J, the gap between germline ends came to 11 bases. In DNA form, the CDR3 reads TGTGCCAGCAGTCGTTCAGGGAAGCAGTTCTTC. This sequence encodes CASSRSGKQFF.

This clone has a handful of counts. The chain has TRBV18 and TRBJ1-1; a possible D gene is TRBD1 (5 bases). CDR1 is KGHSH, CDR2 LQKENI, per germline. This CDR3 region has 15 residues. The ends were cut back, 4 bases at V and 1 base at J, with 13 bases in the middle. The CDR3 DNA is TGTGCCAGCTCACAAGCAGTCAGGGAGAACACTGAAGCTTTCTTT. This gives the protein CASSQAVRENTEAFF.

The chain uses TRBV10-1 and TRBJ1-1; D possibly corresponds to TRBD1 (5 bases). This CDR3 has 17 amino acids. Trimming took off 0 bases at V and 1 base at J, with 15 bases between the two ends. The V gene's germline CDR1 is WNHNN and CDR2 SYGVQD (reference sequence). The CDR3: CASSESYGTSSNTEAFF. The CDR3 bases are TGCGCCAGCAGTGAGTCCTACGGGACCTCGTCGAACACTGAAGCTTTCTTT.

This CDR3 reads CASSSLAGGLETQYF. CDR3 DNA: TGTGCCAGCAGTTCTCTAGCGGGGGGGTTGGAGACCCAGTACTTC. This sequence joins TRBV6-6 and TRBJ2-5; TRBD2 aligns across 12 bases. J was trimmed by 5 bases and V by 4 bases; bases with no gene match: 5. The CDR3 length is 15 residues. Germline V gives CDR1 MNHNY, CDR2 SVGAGI (reference sequence).

This clone was counted only a few times. The rearrangement joins TRBV5-6 to TRBJ1-5; 8 bases align to TRBD1. The J segment lost 7 bases and the V segment lost 3 bases, leaving 6 bases of the junction unmatched. CDR1 is SGHDT and CDR2 is YYEEEE in the germline V gene. This CDR3 is built from 14 residues. CDR3 sequence reads: CASSSQGALQPQHF. CDR3 bases: TGTGCCAGCAGCTCTCAGGGGGCATTGCAGCCCCAGCATTTT.